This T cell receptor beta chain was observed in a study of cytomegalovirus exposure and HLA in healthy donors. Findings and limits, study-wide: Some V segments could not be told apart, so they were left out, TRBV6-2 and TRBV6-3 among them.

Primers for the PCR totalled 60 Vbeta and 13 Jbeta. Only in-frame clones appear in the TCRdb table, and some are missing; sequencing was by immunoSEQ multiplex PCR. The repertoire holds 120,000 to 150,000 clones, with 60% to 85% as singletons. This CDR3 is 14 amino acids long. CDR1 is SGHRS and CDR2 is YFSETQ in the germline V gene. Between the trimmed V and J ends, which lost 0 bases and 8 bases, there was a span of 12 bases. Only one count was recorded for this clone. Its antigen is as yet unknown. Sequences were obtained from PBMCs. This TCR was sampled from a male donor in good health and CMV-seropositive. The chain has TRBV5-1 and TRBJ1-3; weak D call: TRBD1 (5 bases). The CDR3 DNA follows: TGCGCCAGCAGCTTGGCGACAGATGTTGACACCATATATTTT. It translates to CASSLATDVDTIYF.